The next 8 T cell receptor beta chains were all read from a single sample in a study of T cells in Graves' hyperthyroidism and ophthalmopathy. Authors of the study amplified TCR beta CDR3 regions from RNA transcripts. RT-PCR in the first round (using the HTBI primer set) targeted the TCR CDR3. TCRdb ran MiXCR on the multiplex PCR reads and lists one entry per CDR3 protein. This table holds roughly 630,000 distinct CDR3 sequences, about 15% found once. Specimen: blood. These receptors were collected from a woman aged 25 to 39 with Graves' hyperthyroidism.

This clonotype was seen ten or more times. The chain combines TRBV29-1 with TRBJ2-3, with D possibly matching TRBD2 (6 bases). This CDR3 has 12 residues. The germline gives CDR1 SQVTM, CDR2 ANQGSEA. V was trimmed by 6 bases and J by 1 base, leaving 8 bases between them. The CDR3 nucleotides are TGCAGCGTGGGGGGAGGCACAGATACGCAGTATTTT. Protein: CSVGGGTDTQYF.

The rearrangement uses TRBV3-2 and TRBJ2-3; the table assigns TRBD2, which was not confirmed against the DNA. TRBV3-2 is classified as a pseudogene. This CDR3 spans 17 amino acids. CDR3 in amino acids: CASSPQGLAGVGTTQYF. The DNA of the CDR3 is TGTGCCAGCAGCCCTCAGGGACTAGCGGGAGTGGGGACTACGCAGTATTTT.

In nucleotides, the CDR3 is TGCAGTGCTAGAGAACCAGGGGGCAGGCAGCCCCAGCATTTT. Its protein product is CSAREPGGRQPQHF. This sequence joins TRBV20-1 and TRBJ1-5; 8 bases line up with TRBD1. This CDR3 contains 14 residues. CDR1 is DFQATT and CDR2 is SNEGSKA in the germline V gene (reference sequence). The J segment lost 7 bases and the V segment lost 0 bases, leaving 5 bases of the junction unmatched.

This clonotype was seen only a few times. The J gene is TRBJ1-5, the V gene TRBV4-1; TRBD1 is a possible D gene (6 bases). The CDR3 extends over 14 amino acids. CDR1 is MGHRA, CDR2 YSYEKL, per germline. V gave up 8 bases and J gave up 0 bases, with 11 bases separating them. Here the CDR3 DNA reads TGCGCCAGCCAGGACAGTTATAGCAATCAGCCCCAGCATTTT. This sequence encodes CASQDSYSNQPQHF.

The J gene is TRBJ2-1, the V gene TRBV10-2; D call uncertain. The CDR3 extends over 13 amino acids. V lost 7 bases and J lost 5, with 12 bases in between. Germline V gives CDR1 WSHSY, CDR2 SAAADI. CDR3 sequence reads: CASTTGRNNEQFF. The CDR3 region has the DNA TGCGCCAGCACCACGGGCCGAAACAATGAGCAGTTCTTC.

This clonotype was detected only a few times. For the CDR3, the DNA is TGCGCCAGCAGCCAAGACCGGGGTGGACAGGGGCTGGGCACTGAAGCTTTCTTT. Amino acids: CASSQDRGGQGLGTEAFF. V and J are TRBV4-1 and TRBJ1-1, with 9 bases fitting TRBD1. The CDR3 spans 18 residues. V lost 0 bases and J lost 4; bases outside the gene matches: 12. The germline V gene encodes CDR1 MGHRA and CDR2 YSYEKL.

About this clonotype itself: This sequence may be a read error, since a much larger clone differs from it by one base. The CDR3 end shows no conserved phenylalanine or tryptophan, and so a read error is likely. The gene calls are TRBV29-1 and TRBJ2-1; no firm D call. With 2 bases removed from V and 4 bases from J, the gap between germline ends came to 3 bases. This CDR3 region has 11 residues. Looked up from germline, CDR1 is SQVTM and CDR2 is ANQGSEA. In DNA, the CDR3 is TGCAGCGTTGAACGTTACAATGAGCAGTTCTCC. This encodes CSVERYNEQFS.

On this clonotype itself: Germline is not matched at one junction end, which may reflect a read error. This chain uses TRBV24-1 with TRBJ2-1, with 8 positions matching TRBD2. This CDR3 spans 18 amino acids. Germline assignment: CDR1 KGHDR and CDR2 SFDVKD. Written as DNA, the CDR3 is TGTGCCACCAGTGATAGGCGGACTAGCTCGCCCTCCTACAATGGGCAGTTCTTC. Amino acids: CATSDRRTSSPSYNGQFF.